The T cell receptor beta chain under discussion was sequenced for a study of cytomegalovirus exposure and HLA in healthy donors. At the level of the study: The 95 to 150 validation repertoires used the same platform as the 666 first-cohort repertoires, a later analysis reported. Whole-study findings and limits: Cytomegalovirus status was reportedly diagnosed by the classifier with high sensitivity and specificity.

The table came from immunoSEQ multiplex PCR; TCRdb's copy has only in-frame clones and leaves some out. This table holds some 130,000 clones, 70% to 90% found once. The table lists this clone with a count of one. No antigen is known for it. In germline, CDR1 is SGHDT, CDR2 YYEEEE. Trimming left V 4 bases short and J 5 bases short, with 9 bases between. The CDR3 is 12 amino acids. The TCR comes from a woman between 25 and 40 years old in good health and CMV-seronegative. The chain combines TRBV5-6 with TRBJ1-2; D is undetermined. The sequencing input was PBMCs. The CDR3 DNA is TGTGCCAGCAGCGTGCGCGGATATGGCTACACCTTC. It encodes CASSVRGYGYTF.